A single sample is the source of the 22 T cell receptor beta chains below, sequenced in a study of CD8 T cells and mutated HIV epitopes (dated by TCRdb to 2020 to 2023). What this sample's time point label stands for: sampled during acute HIV-1 infection (about 23-92 days post infection). To prepare the library, single-cell sequencing was applied. The sample was run on an Illumina MiSeq. Single-cell cDNA was made with a method adapted from Smart-seq2 and MARS-Seq that used oligo-dT primers carrying well-specific UMIs and KAPA HiFi first-round PCR. After pooling, the first-round products went through nested PCR using template-switch oligo forward primers together with barcoded reverse primers specific to the TCR alpha and beta chains. The public reads were run again by TCRdb, first through fastp at Q25 and then through MiXCR, and only productive beta chains were kept. Rows matching on CDR3 protein sequence are summarized as one entry with the most common DNA and genes. The sample table holds around 710 distinct CDR3 sequences, of which approximately 53% were seen once. 50% to 65% of the sample belongs to the ten largest clones.

The source material was CD8+ T cells sorted from blood by dual tetramer staining, sampled during acute HIV infection. Taken with the paper, the label for cell subset or site translates to: cells binding both NAE and AE RF10 tetramers (cross-reactive), unstimulated. These receptors were taken from a man aged 25-45 years with HIV-1 infection.

The chain links TRBV20-1 to TRBJ2-7; 11 bases line up with TRBD1. In germline, CDR1 is DFQATT, CDR2 SNEGSKA (reference sequence). This CDR3 region has 14 residues. After removal of 6 bases from V and 1 base from J, the junction contained 5 bases not matched to a gene. The CDR3 nucleotides read TGCAGTGCCCCGGGACAGGGGGATTCCTACGAGCAGTACTTC. It translates to CSAPGQGDSYEQYF.

The V call is TRBV20-1, the J call TRBJ2-7; 7 bases are shared with TRBD1. Germline CDR1 is DFQATT and CDR2 is SNEGSKA (reference sequence). The CDR3 sequence is 14 residues long. The J segment lost 3 bases and the V segment lost 6 bases, leaving 11 bases of the junction unmatched. The CDR3 protein is CSATPGQRLYEQYF. CDR3 DNA sequence: TGCAGTGCCACCCCGGGACAGCGGCTCTACGAGCAGTACTTC.

This clonotype was detected a few times. This chain links TRBV4-1 with TRBJ2-7; 7 nucleotides align to TRBD2. The junction had 8 bases not matched to a gene; V was cut back by 0 bases and J by 0 bases. The CDR3 covers 17 residues. Germline V lookup: CDR1 MGHRA, CDR2 YSYEKL. In DNA form, the CDR3 reads TGCGCCAGCAGCCAAGAAGTGGGGGGGGGGGGCTCCTACGAGCAGTACTTC. This gives the protein CASSQEVGGGGSYEQYF.

By frequency in the sample, this clonotype is medium-sized. The V call is TRBV6-2 or TRBV6-3, the J call TRBJ2-7; 8 nucleotides match TRBD1. V shed 5 bases, J shed 0 bases, and the junction held 12 bases outside the gene matches. There are 17 residues in the CDR3. Germline-derived CDR1 and CDR2 are MNHEY and SVGEGT. The CDR3 reads CASSPRTGQGFSYEQYF. CDR3 sequence (DNA): TGTGCCAGCAGTCCTAGAACTGGACAGGGATTCTCCTACGAGCAGTACTTC.

The V gene is TRBV20-1, the J gene TRBJ2-7; no clear D. V lost 8 bases to trimming and J lost 0 bases, with 20 bases between them. Per germline, CDR1 DFQATT and CDR2 SNEGSKA (reference sequence). The CDR3 totals 15 residues. This CDR3 reads CSFGPGRSSSYEQYF. CDR3 DNA sequence: TGCAGTTTCGGCCCGGGCAGGTCAAGCTCCTACGAGCAGTACTTC.

Comment on this clonotype: A far larger clone is only one base removed, so a read error is likely. This chain links TRBV4-1 with TRBJ2-1; maybe TRBD1 (7 bases). Matching the DNA end better, TRBJ2-7 makes the J call doubtful. The V gene's germline CDR1 is MGHRA and CDR2 YSYEKL. CDR3 length: 14 residues. CDR3 nucleotide sequence: TGCGCCAGCAGCCCAGGGGGAGGAATCTACGAGCAGTACTTC. Its translation is CASSPGGGIYEQYF.

This clonotype came up a few times. This sequence joins TRBV28 and TRBJ2-7; maybe TRBD1 (6 bases). Germline V gives CDR1 MDHEN, CDR2 SYDVKM. The CDR3 is 17 amino acids. The ends were cut back, 3 bases at V and 0 bases at J, with 18 bases in the middle. CDR3 DNA: TGTGCCAGCAGTTTCGGCCCGGGCAGGGGTAGCTCCTACGAGCAGTACTTC. Residues: CASSFGPGRGSSYEQYF. The variable domain in full, completed from reference TRBV28 and TRBJ2-7, reads DVKVTQSSRYLVKRTGEKVFLECVQDMDHENMFWYRQDPGLGLRLIYFSYDVKMKEKGDIPEGYSVSREKKERFSLILESASTNQTSMYLCASSFGPGRGSSYEQYFGPGTRLTVT.

V and J are TRBV20-1 and TRBJ2-7, with 8 bases aligning to TRBD2. Germline V lookup: CDR1 DFQATT, CDR2 SNEGSKA (reference sequence). This CDR3 contains 15 residues. The junction had 14 bases not matched to a gene; V was cut back by 7 bases and J by 3 bases. The CDR3 DNA reads TGCAGTGGCTCCAGCCCTCCGGGAGGGTTCTACGAGCAGTACTTC. The encoded protein is CSGSSPPGGFYEQYF.

In this sample, this clonotype turned up a few times. The chain has TRBV20-1 and TRBJ2-7; TRBD2 matches at 7 bases. This CDR3 has 14 amino acids. Germline values: CDR1 DFQATT, CDR2 SNEGSKA (reference sequence). The V and J ends lost 1 base and 0 bases, in that order; junction bases with no gene match: 3. CDR3: CSARVPSGSYEQYF. The CDR3 DNA sequence: TGCAGTGCTAGAGTGCCTAGCGGCTCCTACGAGCAGTACTTC.

As regards this clonotype: A read error is likely here: a far larger clone is one base away. The rearrangement links TRBV15 to TRBJ2-7, with 10 bases that match TRBD2. The CDR3 consists of 16 residues. Per the germline V gene, CDR1 is LNHNV and CDR2 is YYDKDF (reference sequence). CDR3 bases: TGTGCCAGCAGCTTAGTCCGAAGCGGGGGGGTCTACGAGCAGTACTTC. The encoded protein is CASSLVRSGGVYEQYF.

V gene TRBV19 combines with J gene TRBJ2-7; 7 bases agree with TRBD2. The trim removed 6 bases at V and 7 bases at J, leaving 21 bases unmatched. The CDR3 consists of 17 residues. CDR1 LNHDA and CDR2 SQIVND come from the germline V gene (reference sequence). In nucleotides, the CDR3 is TGTGCCAGTAGGGTGGTAGCGGGCAGCGCGAACACCGGGGAGCAGTACTTC. Its translation: CASRVVAGSANTGEQYF.

Points on this clonotype: Since a far larger clone is one base different, this is likely a read error. The chain links TRBV20-1 to TRBJ2-1, with 10 bases identical to TRBD2. This CDR3 is 17 amino acids long. CDR1 is DFQATT, CDR2 SNEGSKA, per germline (reference sequence). The CDR3 DNA follows: TGCAGTGCCGGGACTAGCGCGGAATACTTTAGCTCCTACGAGCAGTGCTTC. It is translated as CSAGTSAEYFSSYEQCF.

This chain links TRBV20-1 with TRBJ2-7; 13 nucleotides match TRBD2. CDR1 DFQATT and CDR2 SNEGSKA come from the germline V gene (reference sequence). This CDR3 region has 19 residues. The trim removed 7 bases at V and 0 bases at J, leaving 18 bases unmatched. The CDR3 coding sequence is TGCAGTGGCTCCAGCCCTCCGGGACTAGCGGGGATGAGCTCCTACGAGCAGTACTTC. Protein sequence: CSGSSPPGLAGMSSYEQYF.

Of note for this clonotype: One end of the junction does not line up with germline, which may come from a read error. The chain is built from TRBV15 and TRBJ2-1; 11 bases map to TRBD2. The CDR3 runs to 15 residues. Germline V gives CDR1 LNHNV, CDR2 YYDKDF (reference sequence). The DNA for the CDR3 is TGTGCCACCAGCCTTACTAGCGGGGGAATATACGGGCAGCTCTTC. Protein product: CATSLTSGGIYGQLF. The entire variable domain, with the rest obtained from reference TRBV15 and TRBJ2-1, is as follows: DAMVIQNPRYQVTQFGKPVTLSCSQTLNHNVMYWYQQKSSQAPKLLFHYYDKDFNNEADTPDNFQSRRPNTSFCFLDIRSPGLGDTAMYLCATSLTSGGIYGQLFGPGTRLTVL.

V gene TRBV20-1 combines with J gene TRBJ2-7; perhaps TRBD2 as D (6 bases). This CDR3 is 14 amino acids long. The V end was cut by 8 bases, the J end by 2 bases, with 19 bases between. Germline V CDR1 and CDR2: DFQATT, SNEGSKA (reference sequence). CDR3 bases: TGCAGTTCCCCGACGGGAGCTCACACCTACGAGCAGTACTTC. This encodes CSSPTGAHTYEQYF.

This clonotype was seen only a few times. With a far larger clone one base away, a read error is the likely cause. The rearrangement links TRBV20-1 to TRBJ2-1, with TRBD2 identical over 7 bases. The CDR3 has 15 amino acids. Germline-derived CDR1 and CDR2 are DFQATT and SNEGSKA (reference sequence). V gave up 3 bases and J gave up 10 bases; unmatched junction bases: 15. This chain's CDR3 is CSARSSQGGFYEQFF. In DNA form, the CDR3 reads TGCAGTGCTAGGTCGAGCCAGGGAGGGTTCTACGAGCAGTTCTTC.

The chain recombines TRBV20-1 with TRBJ2-7; 10 nucleotides match TRBD2. Germline V gene lookup returns CDR1 DFQATT and CDR2 SNEGSKA (reference sequence). This CDR3 region has 15 residues. Unmatched junction bases numbered 10, after V lost 4 bases and J lost 4 bases. The CDR3 sequence: CSATTSGVTIYEQYF. Written as DNA, the CDR3 is TGCAGTGCTACAACTAGCGGGGTTACCATATACGAGCAGTACTTC.

The chain joins TRBV20-1 to TRBJ2-7; TRBD2 agrees at 8 bases. The CDR3 extends over 13 amino acids. CDR1 is DFQATT, CDR2 SNEGSKA, per germline (reference sequence). Trimming removed 6 bases from V and 3 bases from J; junction bases left unmatched: 7. The CDR3, as DNA: TGCAGTGCCACCCCGGGAGGGTTCTACGAGCAGTACTTC. It yields the protein CSATPGGFYEQYF.

The gene calls are TRBV4-1 and TRBJ2-7; D might be TRBD2 (5 bases). V was pared by 1 base and J by 3 bases, with 10 bases between. The germline CDR1 and CDR2 sequences are MGHRA and YSYEKL. The CDR3 runs 14 residues. CDR3 DNA sequence: TGCGCCAGCAGCCAAGTATCCGGGGTCTACGAGCAGTACTTC. Translating it yields CASSQVSGVYEQYF.

To note about this clonotype: This likely reflects a read error, since a far larger clone is one base away. J is TRBJ2-1 and V is TRBV28; D possibly uses TRBD1 or TRBD2 (5 bases each). The germline CDR1 and CDR2 sequences are MDHEN and SYDVKM. Trimming pared 1 base from V and 10 bases from J, leaving 23 bases between. CDR3 size: 17 residues. CDR3 in DNA: TGTGCCAGCAGTTTATCCCCGGGCAGGGCTAGCTCCTACGAGCAGTTCTTC. Translating gives CASSLSPGRASSYEQFF. The variable domain in full, completed from reference TRBV28 and TRBJ2-1, reads DVKVTQSSRYLVKRTGEKVFLECVQDMDHENMFWYRQDPGLGLRLIYFSYDVKMKEKGDIPEGYSVSREKKERFSLILESASTNQTSMYLCASSLSPGRASSYEQFFGPGTRLTVL.

J is TRBJ2-7 and V is TRBV20-1; 7 nucleotides match TRBD1. After removal of 6 bases from V and 2 bases from J, the junction contained 13 bases not matched to a gene. From germline, CDR1 is DFQATT and CDR2 SNEGSKA (reference sequence). The CDR3 runs 15 residues. In nucleotides, the CDR3 is TGCAGTGCCCACACCGCCGGACAGGCGGCCTACGAGCAGTACTTC. This gives the protein CSAHTAGQAAYEQYF.

The CDR3 spells CASSQWEAGTGELFF. The CDR3 DNA reads as TGTGCCAGCAGCCAATGGGAAGCGGGGACCGGGGAGCTGTTTTTT. The chain uses TRBV14 and TRBJ2-2; 7 bases line up with TRBD2. V gave up 2 bases and J gave up 5 bases; unmatched junction bases: 5. CDR3 length: 15 amino acids. From germline, CDR1 is SGHDN and CDR2 FVKESK. The full variable domain, its missing parts supplied by reference TRBV14 and TRBJ2-2, is EAGVTQFPSHSVIEKGQTVTLRCDPISGHDNLYWYRRVMGKEIKFLLHFVKESKQDESGMPNNRFLAERTGGTYSTLKVQPAELEDSGVYFCASSQWEAGTGELFFGEGSRLTVL.